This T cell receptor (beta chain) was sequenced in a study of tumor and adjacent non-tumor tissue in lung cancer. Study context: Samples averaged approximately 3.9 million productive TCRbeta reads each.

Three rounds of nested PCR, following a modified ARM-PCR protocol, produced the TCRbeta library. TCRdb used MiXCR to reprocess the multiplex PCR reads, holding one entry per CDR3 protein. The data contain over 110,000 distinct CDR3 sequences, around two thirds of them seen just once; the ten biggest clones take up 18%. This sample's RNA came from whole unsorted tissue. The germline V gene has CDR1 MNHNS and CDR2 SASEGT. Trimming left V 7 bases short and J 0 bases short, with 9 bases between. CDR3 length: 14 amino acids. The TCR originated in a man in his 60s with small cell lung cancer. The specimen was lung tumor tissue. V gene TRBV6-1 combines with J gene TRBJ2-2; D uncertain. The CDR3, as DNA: TGTGCCAGCAAGGCGACACCGAACACCGGGGAGCTGTTTTTT. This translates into CASKATPNTGELFF.